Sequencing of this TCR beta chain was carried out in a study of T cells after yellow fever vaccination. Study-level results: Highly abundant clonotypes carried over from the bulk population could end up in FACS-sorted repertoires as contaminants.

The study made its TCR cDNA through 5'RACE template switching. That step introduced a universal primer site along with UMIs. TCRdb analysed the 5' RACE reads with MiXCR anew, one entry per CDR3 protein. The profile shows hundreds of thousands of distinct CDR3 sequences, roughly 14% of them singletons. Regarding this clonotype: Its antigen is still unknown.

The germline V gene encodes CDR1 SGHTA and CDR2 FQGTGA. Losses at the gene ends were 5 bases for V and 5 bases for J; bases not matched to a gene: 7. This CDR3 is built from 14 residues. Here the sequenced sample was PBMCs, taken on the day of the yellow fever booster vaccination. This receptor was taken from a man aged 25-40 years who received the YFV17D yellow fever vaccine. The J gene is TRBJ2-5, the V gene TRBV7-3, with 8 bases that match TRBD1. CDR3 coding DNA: TGTGCCAGCAGCGCTTCAGGGGGCAGGGAGACCCAGTACTTC. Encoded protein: CASSASGGRETQYF.